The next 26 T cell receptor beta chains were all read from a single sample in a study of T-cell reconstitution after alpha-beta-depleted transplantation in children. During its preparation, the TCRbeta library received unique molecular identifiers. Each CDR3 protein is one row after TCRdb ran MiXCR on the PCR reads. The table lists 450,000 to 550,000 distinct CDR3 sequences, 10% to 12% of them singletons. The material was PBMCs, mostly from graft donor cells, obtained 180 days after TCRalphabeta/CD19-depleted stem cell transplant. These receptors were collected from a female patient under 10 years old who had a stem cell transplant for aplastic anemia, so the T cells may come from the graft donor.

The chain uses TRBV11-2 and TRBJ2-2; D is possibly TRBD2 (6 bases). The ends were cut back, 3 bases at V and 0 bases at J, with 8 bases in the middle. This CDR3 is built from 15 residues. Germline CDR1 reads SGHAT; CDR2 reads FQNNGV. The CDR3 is CASSLGLTNTGELFF. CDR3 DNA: TGTGCCAGCAGCTTGGGACTGACGAACACCGGGGAGCTGTTTTTT.

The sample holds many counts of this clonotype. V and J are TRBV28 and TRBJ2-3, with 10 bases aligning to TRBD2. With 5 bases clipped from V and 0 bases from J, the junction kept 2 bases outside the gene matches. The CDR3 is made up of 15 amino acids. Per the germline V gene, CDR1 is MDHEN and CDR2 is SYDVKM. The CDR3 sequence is CASSGTSASTDTQYF. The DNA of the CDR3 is TGTGCCAGCAGTGGGACTAGCGCTAGCACAGATACGCAGTATTTT.

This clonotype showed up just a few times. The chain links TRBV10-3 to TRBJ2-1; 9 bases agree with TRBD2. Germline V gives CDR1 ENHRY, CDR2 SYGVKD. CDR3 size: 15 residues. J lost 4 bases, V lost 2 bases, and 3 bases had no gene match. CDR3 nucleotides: TGTGCCATCAGTGAGACGCTAGCGGGATACAATGAGCAGTTCTTC. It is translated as CAISETLAGYNEQFF.

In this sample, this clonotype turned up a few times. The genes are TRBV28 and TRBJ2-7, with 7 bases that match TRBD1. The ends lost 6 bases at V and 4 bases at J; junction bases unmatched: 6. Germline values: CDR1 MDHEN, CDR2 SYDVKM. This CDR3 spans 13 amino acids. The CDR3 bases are TGTGCCAGCAGGGGGGACAGACATTACGAGCAGTACTTC. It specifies CASRGDRHYEQYF.

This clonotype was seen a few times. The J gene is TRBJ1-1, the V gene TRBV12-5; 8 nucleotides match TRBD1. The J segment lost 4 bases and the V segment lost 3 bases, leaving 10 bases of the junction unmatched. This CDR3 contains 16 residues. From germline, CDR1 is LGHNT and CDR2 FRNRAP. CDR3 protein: CASGFPFKGQVTEAFF. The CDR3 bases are TGTGCTAGTGGTTTCCCATTCAAGGGACAGGTCACTGAAGCTTTCTTT.

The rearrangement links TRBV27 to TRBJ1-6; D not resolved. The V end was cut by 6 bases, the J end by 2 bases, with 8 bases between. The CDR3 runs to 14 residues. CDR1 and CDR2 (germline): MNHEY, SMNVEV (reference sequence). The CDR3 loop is CASRLGPYNSPLHF. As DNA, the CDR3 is TGTGCCAGCAGACTAGGCCCCTATAATTCACCCCTCCACTTT.

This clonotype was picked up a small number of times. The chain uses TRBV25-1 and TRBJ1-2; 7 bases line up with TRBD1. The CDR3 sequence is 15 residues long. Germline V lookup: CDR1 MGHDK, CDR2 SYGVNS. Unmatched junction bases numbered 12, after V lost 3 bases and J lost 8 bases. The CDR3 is CASSDYETGFGGYTF. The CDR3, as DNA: TGTGCCAGCAGTGACTATGAGACAGGGTTCGGCGGCTACACCTTC.

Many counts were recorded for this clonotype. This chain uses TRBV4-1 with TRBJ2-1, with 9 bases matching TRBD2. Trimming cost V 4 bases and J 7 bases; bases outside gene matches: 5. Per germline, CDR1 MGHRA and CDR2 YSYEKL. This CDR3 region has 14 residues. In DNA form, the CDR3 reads TGCGCCAGCAGCCCCTTAGCGGGAGCGAATGAGCAGTTCTTC. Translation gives CASSPLAGANEQFF.

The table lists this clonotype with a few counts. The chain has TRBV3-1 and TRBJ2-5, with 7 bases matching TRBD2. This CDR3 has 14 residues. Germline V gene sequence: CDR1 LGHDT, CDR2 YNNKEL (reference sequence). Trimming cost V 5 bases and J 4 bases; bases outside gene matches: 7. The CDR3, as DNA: TGTGCCAGCAGCAAATTAAGGGAGGGAGAGACCCAGTACTTC. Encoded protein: CASSKLREGETQYF.

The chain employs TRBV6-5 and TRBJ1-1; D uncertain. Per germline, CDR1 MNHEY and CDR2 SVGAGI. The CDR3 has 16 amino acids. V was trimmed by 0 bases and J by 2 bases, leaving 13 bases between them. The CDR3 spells CASSYSWRRGNTEAFF. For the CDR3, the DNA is TGTGCCAGCAGTTACTCCTGGCGGAGAGGAAACACTGAAGCTTTCTTT.

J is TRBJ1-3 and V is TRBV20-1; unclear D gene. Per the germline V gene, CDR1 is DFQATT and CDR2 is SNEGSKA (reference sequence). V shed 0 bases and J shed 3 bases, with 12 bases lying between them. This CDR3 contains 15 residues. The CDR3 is CSARDRYLIGNTIYF. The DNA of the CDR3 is TGCAGTGCTAGAGACCGTTACCTTATTGGAAACACCATATATTTT.

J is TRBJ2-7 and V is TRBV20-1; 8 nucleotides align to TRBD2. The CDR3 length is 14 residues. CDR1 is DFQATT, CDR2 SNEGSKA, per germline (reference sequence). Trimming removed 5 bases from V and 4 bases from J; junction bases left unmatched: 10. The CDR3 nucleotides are TGCAGTGCTGGAAGCGGGAGCTGGGGTTACGAGCAGTACTTC. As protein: CSAGSGSWGYEQYF.

CDR3 sequence (DNA): TGCAGTGCCCGGGCCCCTCTGGACAGGGGCGCAACTAATGAAAAACTGTTTTTT. This encodes CSARAPLDRGATNEKLFF. This rearrangement joins TRBV20-1 to TRBJ1-4, with 9 bases lining up with TRBD1. J gave up 0 bases and V 6 bases, and 14 bases lay outside the gene matches. Germline assignment: CDR1 DFQATT and CDR2 SNEGSKA (reference sequence). The CDR3 covers 18 residues.

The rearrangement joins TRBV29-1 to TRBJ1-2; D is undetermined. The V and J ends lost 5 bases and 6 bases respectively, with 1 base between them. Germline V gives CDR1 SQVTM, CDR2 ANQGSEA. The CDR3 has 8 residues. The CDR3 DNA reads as TGCAGCGTTAATGGCTACACCTTC. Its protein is CSVNGYTF.

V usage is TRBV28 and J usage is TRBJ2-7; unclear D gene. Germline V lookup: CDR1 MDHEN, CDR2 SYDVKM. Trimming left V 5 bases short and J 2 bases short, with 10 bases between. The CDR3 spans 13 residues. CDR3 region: CASSPILAYEQYF. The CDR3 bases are TGTGCCAGCAGTCCAATTCTCGCCTACGAGCAGTACTTC.

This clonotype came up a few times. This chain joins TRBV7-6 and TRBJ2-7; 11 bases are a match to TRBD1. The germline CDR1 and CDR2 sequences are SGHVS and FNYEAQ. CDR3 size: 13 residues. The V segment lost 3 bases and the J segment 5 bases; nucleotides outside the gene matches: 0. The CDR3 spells CASSLGQGDEQYV. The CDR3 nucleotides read TGTGCCAGCAGCTTGGGACAGGGGGACGAGCAGTACGTC.

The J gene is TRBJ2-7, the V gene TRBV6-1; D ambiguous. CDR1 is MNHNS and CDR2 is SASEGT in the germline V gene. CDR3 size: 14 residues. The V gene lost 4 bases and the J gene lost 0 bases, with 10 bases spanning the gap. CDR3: CASSVVRRSYEQYV. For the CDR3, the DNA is TGTGCCAGCAGTGTTGTCAGGCGCTCCTACGAGCAGTACGTC.

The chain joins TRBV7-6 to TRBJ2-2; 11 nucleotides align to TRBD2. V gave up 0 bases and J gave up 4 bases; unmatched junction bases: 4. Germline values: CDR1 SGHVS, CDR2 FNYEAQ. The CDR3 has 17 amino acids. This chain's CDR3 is CASSLARLAGPTGELFF. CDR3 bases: TGTGCCAGCAGCTTAGCTAGACTAGCGGGGCCCACCGGGGAGCTGTTTTTT.

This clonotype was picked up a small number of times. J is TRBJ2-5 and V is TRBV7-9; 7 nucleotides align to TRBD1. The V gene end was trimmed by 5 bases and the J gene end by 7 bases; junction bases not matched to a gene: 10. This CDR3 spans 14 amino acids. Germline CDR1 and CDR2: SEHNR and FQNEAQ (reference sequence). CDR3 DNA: TGTGCCAGCAGCCACGACAGGGAAGAAGGGACCCAGTACTTC. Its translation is CASSHDREEGTQYF.

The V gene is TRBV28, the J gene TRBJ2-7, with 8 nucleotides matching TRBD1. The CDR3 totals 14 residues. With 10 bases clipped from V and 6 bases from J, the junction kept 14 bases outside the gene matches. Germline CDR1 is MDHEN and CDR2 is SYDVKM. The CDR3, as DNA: TGTGCCACCGCCTCGCAGGGGGCGTTGGGCGAGCAGTACTTC. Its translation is CATASQGALGEQYF. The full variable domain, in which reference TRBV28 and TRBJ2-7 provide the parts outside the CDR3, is DVKVTQSSRYLVKRTGEKVFLECVQDMDHENMFWYRQDPGLGLRLIYFSYDVKMKEKGDIPEGYSVSREKKERFSLILESASTNQTSMYLCATASQGALGEQYFGPGTRLTVT.

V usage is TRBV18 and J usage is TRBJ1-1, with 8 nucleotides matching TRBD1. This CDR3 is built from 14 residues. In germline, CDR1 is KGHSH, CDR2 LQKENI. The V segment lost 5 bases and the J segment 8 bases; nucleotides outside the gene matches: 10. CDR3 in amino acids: CASSGGTGPVEAFF. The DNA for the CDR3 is TGTGCCAGCTCAGGCGGGACAGGCCCGGTCGAAGCTTTCTTT.

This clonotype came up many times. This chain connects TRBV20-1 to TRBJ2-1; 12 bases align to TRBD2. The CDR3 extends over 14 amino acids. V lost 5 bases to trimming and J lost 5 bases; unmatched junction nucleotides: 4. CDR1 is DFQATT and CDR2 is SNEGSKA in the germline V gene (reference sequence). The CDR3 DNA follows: TGCAGTGCTGCCCCTAGCGGGAGGGACAATGAGCAGTTCTTC. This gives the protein CSAAPSGRDNEQFF.

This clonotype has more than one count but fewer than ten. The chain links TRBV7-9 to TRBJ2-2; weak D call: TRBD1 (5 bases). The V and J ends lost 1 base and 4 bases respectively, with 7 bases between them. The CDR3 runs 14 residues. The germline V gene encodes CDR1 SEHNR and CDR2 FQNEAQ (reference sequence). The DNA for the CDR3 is TGTGCCAGCAGCTTAGGACAGCCCACCGGGGAGCTGTTTTTT. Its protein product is CASSLGQPTGELFF.

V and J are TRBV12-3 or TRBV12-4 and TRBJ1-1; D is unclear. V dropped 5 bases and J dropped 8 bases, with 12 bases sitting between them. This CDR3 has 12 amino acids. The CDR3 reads CASSGVEVEAFF. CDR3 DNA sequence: TGTGCCAGCAGTGGAGTCGAGGTGGAAGCTTTCTTT.

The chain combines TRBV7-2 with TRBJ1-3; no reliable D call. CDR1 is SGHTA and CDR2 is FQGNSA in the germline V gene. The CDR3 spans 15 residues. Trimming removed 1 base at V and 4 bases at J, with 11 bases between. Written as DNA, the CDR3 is TGTGCCAGCAGCTTAGGAGCGGGGAGGGGAAACACCATATATTTT. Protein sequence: CASSLGAGRGNTIYF.

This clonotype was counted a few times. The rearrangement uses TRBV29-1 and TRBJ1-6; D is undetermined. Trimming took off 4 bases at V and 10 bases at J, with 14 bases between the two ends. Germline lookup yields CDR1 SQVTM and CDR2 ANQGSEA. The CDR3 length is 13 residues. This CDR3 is CSVAADVGSPLHF. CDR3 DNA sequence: TGCAGCGTTGCGGCGGACGTAGGGTCACCCCTCCACTTT. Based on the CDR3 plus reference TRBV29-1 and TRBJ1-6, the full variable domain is SAVISQKPSRDICQRGTSLTIQCQVDSQVTMMFWYRQQPGQSLTLIATANQGSEATYESGFVIDKFPISRPNLTFSTLTVSNMSPEDSSIYLCSVAADVGSPLHFGNGTRLTVT.